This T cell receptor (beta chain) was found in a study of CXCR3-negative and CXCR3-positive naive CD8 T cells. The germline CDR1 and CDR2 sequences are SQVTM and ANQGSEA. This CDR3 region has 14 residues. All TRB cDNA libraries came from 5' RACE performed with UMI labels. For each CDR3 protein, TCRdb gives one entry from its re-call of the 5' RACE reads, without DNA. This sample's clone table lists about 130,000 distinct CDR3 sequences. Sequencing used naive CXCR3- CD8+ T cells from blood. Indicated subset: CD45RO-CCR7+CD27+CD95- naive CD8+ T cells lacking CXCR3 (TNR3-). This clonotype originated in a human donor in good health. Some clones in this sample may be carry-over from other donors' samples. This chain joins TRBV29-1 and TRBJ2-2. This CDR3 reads CSASVVANTGELFF.